A selection of T cell receptor beta chains follows, all from one sample in a study of blood T cell repertoires in COVID-19. The data were produced by immunoSEQ multiplex PCR, yet TCRdb's version contains in-frame clones alone and is incomplete. The data contain 90,000 to 110,000 clones, about 87% of them singletons. Sequenced material: peripheral blood. Source of these receptors: a human donor in a cohort sampled during active COVID-19. CDR3s include the opening cysteine and the closing phenylalanine or tryptophan. A D gene is named only where the DNA matches it firmly. Part of the rows lack a size; the others show once, few, many or a class for expanded clones.

d_gene	v_gene	abundance	j_gene	CDR3aa	CDR3nt
-	TRBV10-3	-	TRBJ2-1	CANAPFSSNEQFF	TGTGCCAACGCGCCGTTCTCAAGCAATGAGCAGTTCTTC
-	TRBV12-3/TRBV12-4	-	TRBJ2-3	CASSLGLSGTQYF	TGTGCCAGCAGTTTAGGTCTCTCGGGTACGCAGTATTTT
-	TRBV7-9	-	TRBJ1-2	CASSLGPTGNYGYTF	TGTGCCAGCAGCTTAGGGCCGACAGGAAACTATGGCTACACCTTC
-	TRBV10-3	-	TRBJ2-1	CAISKKGVSSYNEQFF	TGTGCCATCAGTAAGAAGGGGGTAAGCTCCTACAATGAGCAGTTCTTC
TRBD2	TRBV11-3	-	TRBJ2-2	CASSSGGLGTGELFF	TGTGCCAGCAGCTCGGGGGGGCTGGGCACCGGGGAGCTGTTTTTT
-	TRBV19	-	TRBJ1-3	CASSIGNPGNTIYF	TGTGCCAGTAGTATCGGTAACCCTGGAAACACCATATATTTT
TRBD2	TRBV6-2/TRBV6-3	once	TRBJ2-7	CASSYLLAGVDEQYF	TGTGCCAGCAGTTATCTCCTAGCGGGAGTGGACGAGCAGTACTTC
TRBD2	TRBV7-3	-	TRBJ2-3	CASSQLAGGPTDTQYF	TGTGCCAGCAGCCAACTAGCGGGGGGACCCACAGATACGCAGTATTTT
TRBD2	TRBV10-3	-	TRBJ2-1	CAISGSVRGGLYNEQFF	TGTGCCATCAGTGGCTCAGTCCGGGGGGGCTTATACAATGAGCAGTTCTTC
-	TRBV7-8	-	TRBJ1-1	CASSTSRGRGTEAFF	TGTGCCAGCAGTACCAGTAGAGGAAGGGGAACTGAAGCTTTCTTT
TRBD1	TRBV19	-	TRBJ1-4	CASSLIAGTALNEKLFF	TGTGCCAGTAGCCTAATAGCTGGGACAGCCCTCAATGAAAAACTGTTTTTT
TRBD1	TRBV12-5	-	TRBJ2-5	CASGPQGANGETQYF	TGTGCTAGTGGTCCACAGGGGGCGAATGGGGAGACCCAGTACTTC
-	TRBV7-2	-	TRBJ2-2	CASSLTGNTGELFF	TGTGCCAGCAGCCTGACAGGGAACACCGGGGAGCTGTTTTTT
-	TRBV9	-	TRBJ1-5	CASSVAPGNQPQHF	TGTGCCAGCAGCGTAGCCCCGGGAAATCAGCCCCAGCATTTT
TRBD1	TRBV4-3	-	TRBJ1-5	CASSQDRPGGLGNQPQHF	TGCGCCAGCAGCCAAGATAGGCCAGGGGGCCTTGGGAATCAGCCCCAGCATTTT
TRBD1	TRBV28	-	TRBJ2-7	CASSDPGTARYEQYF	TGTGCCAGCAGCGATCCCGGGACAGCCAGGTACGAGCAGTACTTC
-	TRBV7-2	-	TRBJ1-1	CASSFSSHLNTEAFF	TGTGCCAGCAGCTTTTCCAGTCACCTGAACACTGAAGCTTTCTTT
TRBD1	TRBV3-1/TRBV3-2	-	TRBJ2-7	CASSRTGGSSYEQYF	TGTGCCAGCTCACGAACAGGGGGCAGCTCCTACGAGCAGTACTTC
-	TRBV5-1	-	TRBJ2-2	CASIGTGELFF	TGCGCCAGCATCGGGACCGGGGAGCTGTTTTTT
-	TRBV5-1	-	TRBJ2-4	CASSLQTENIQYF	TGCGCCAGCAGCCTACAGACAGAAAACATTCAGTACTTC
-	TRBV19	-	TRBJ1-5	CASTTKAGPRQPQHF	TGTGCCAGTACCACCAAGGCAGGGCCAAGACAGCCCCAGCATTTT
TRBD2	TRBV11-3	-	TRBJ2-1	CASSLAGTSVRGNEQFF	TGTGCCAGCAGCTTAGCCGGGACTAGCGTAAGGGGGAATGAGCAGTTCTTC
-	TRBV7-2	-	TRBJ2-1	CASSLTRGSPTGYNEQFF	TGTGCCAGCAGCTTAACCCGGGGTAGCCCGACCGGCTACAATGAGCAGTTCTTC
TRBD2	TRBV5-1	-	TRBJ2-7	CASSLGLAGGPVDEQYF	TGCGCCAGCAGCTTGGGGCTAGCGGGAGGGCCAGTCGACGAGCAGTACTTC
-	TRBV19	-	TRBJ1-5	CASSKRDINQPQHF	TGTGCCAGTAGTAAACGGGACATCAATCAGCCCCAGCATTTT
-	TRBV29-1	-	TRBJ2-4	CSVEGWVGTKNIQYF	TGCAGCGTTGAAGGGTGGGTCGGGACCAAAAACATTCAGTACTTC
TRBD1	TRBV15	-	TRBJ1-1	CATSRATGAGGTEAFF	TGTGCCACCAGCAGAGCGACAGGGGCCGGGGGCACTGAAGCTTTCTTT
TRBD2	TRBV4-3	-	TRBJ2-1	CASSQGTSGSPYYNEQFF	TGCGCCAGCAGCCAAGGGACTAGCGGGTCCCCTTACTACAATGAGCAGTTCTTC
-	TRBV24-1	-	TRBJ2-3	CATAPGSVTDTQYF	TGTGCCACCGCCCCGGGGTCGGTAACAGATACGCAGTATTTT
-	TRBV28	-	TRBJ2-7	CASSFRAVSYEQYF	TGTGCCAGCAGTTTCCGCGCCGTCTCCTACGAGCAGTACTTC
TRBD1	TRBV6-2/TRBV6-3	few	TRBJ2-5	CASSRGGAEETQYF	TGTGCCAGCAGCCGAGGGGGCGCGGAAGAGACCCAGTACTTC
TRBD1	TRBV2	-	TRBJ1-4	CASKGGEEKLFF	TGTGCCAGCAAAGGGGGCGAGGAAAAACTGTTTTTT
TRBD1	TRBV4-1	-	TRBJ2-7	CASSPRTGFYEQYF	TGCGCCAGCAGCCCAAGGACAGGCTTCTACGAGCAGTACTTC
-	TRBV5-5	-	TRBJ1-2	CASSSQPEGGRDGYTF	TGTGCCAGCAGCTCCCAACCCGAGGGGGGGCGGGATGGCTACACCTTC
-	TRBV6-1	-	TRBJ2-5	CASSEARTAQETQYF	TGTGCCAGCAGTGAAGCGAGGACTGCCCAAGAGACCCAGTACTTC
-	TRBV5-1	-	TRBJ1-2	CASSFGTPKGYGYTF	TGCGCCAGCAGCTTCGGGACTCCTAAGGGCTATGGCTACACCTTC
-	TRBV6-5	-	TRBJ1-1	CASSRQKNTEAFF	TGTGCCAGCAGTCGACAGAAAAACACTGAAGCTTTCTTT
TRBD1	TRBV7-2	-	TRBJ2-5	CASSPDRAPEVQYF	TGTGCCAGCAGCCCCGACAGGGCCCCCGAGGTGCAGTACTTC
TRBD1	TRBV28	-	TRBJ1-2	CASSLRDRGLYGYTF	TGTGCCAGCAGTCTCCGGGACAGGGGACTATATGGCTACACCTTC
TRBD1	TRBV18	once	TRBJ2-2	CVSSLNARQGGTGELFF	TGTGTCAGCTCACTCAACGCCAGACAGGGGGGCACCGGGGAGCTGTTTTTT
-	TRBV11-2	-	TRBJ1-2	CASSPAGSRGGYTF	TGTGCCAGCAGCCCCGCCGGGAGTCGCGGGGGCTACACCTTC
-	TRBV6-1	-	TRBJ2-3	CASSERGGGKSTDTQYF	TGTGCCAGCAGTGAACGGGGAGGGGGGAAGAGCACAGATACGCAGTATTTT
-	TRBV5-4	-	TRBJ1-3	CASSPTGGQVASNTIYF	TGTGCCAGCAGTCCGACGGGGGGGCAAGTCGCGTCAAACACCATATATTTT
TRBD2	TRBV6-1	-	TRBJ2-7	CASSGRTSVSGVYEQYF	TGTGCCAGCAGTGGCCGGACTAGCGTGTCTGGCGTCTACGAGCAGTACTTC
TRBD2	TRBV7-6	-	TRBJ2-3	CASSLAAGGTDTQYF	TGTGCCAGCAGCTTAGCGGCGGGAGGCACAGATACGCAGTATTTT
TRBD2	TRBV19	-	TRBJ2-1	CASSILVPSGRAQGEQFF	TGTGCCAGTAGTATACTCGTCCCTAGCGGGAGGGCCCAGGGTGAGCAGTTCTTC
TRBD2	TRBV5-1	-	TRBJ2-5	CASSQGASGVYQETQYF	TGCGCCAGCAGCCAGGGAGCTAGCGGAGTGTACCAAGAGACCCAGTACTTC
-	TRBV12-3/TRBV12-4	-	TRBJ2-7	CASSPGRGEQYF	TGTGCCAGCAGCCCCGGCAGGGGCGAGCAGTACTTC
-	TRBV2	-	TRBJ1-2	CASSEGGYGYTF	TGTGCCAGCAGTGAGGGGGGTTATGGCTACACCTTC
TRBD2	TRBV5-1	-	TRBJ2-3	CASSDGRGAQDTQYF	TGCGCCAGCAGCGATGGGCGGGGGGCACAAGATACGCAGTATTTT
TRBD2	TRBV11-2	-	TRBJ2-7	CASSLEGGGAYEQYF	TGTGCCAGCAGCTTAGAGGGCGGGGGGGCCTACGAGCAGTACTTC
-	TRBV5-1	-	TRBJ2-3	CASSSLPLRGTRGTDTQYF	TGCGCCAGCAGCAGTTTGCCGCTTAGGGGGACCAGGGGCACAGATACGCAGTATTTT
TRBD2	TRBV3-1/TRBV3-2	-	TRBJ2-5	CASRSRSGGQETQYF	TGTGCCAGCAGATCTCGTAGCGGGGGGCAAGAGACCCAGTACTTC
TRBD1	TRBV4-3	-	TRBJ1-4	CASSHTGATNEKLFF	TGCGCCAGCAGCCATACAGGGGCAACTAATGAAAAACTGTTTTTT